This TCR beta chain was identified in a study of OX40 agonist ivuxolimab in advanced cancers. Background for the entire study: The costimulatory receptor OX40 (CD134) was targeted by ivuxolimab, a fully human IgG2 agonistic monoclonal antibody. Among the roughly 50 dose-escalation patients, around 20 had hepatocellular carcinoma, roughly 15 melanoma, 9 renal cell carcinoma and 9 head and neck cancer. A male proportion of roughly 80% and a mean age of approximately 62 years, ranging from about 23 to 90, were recorded for the dose-escalation cohort. Intravenous ivuxolimab was administered to patients every 2 weeks at six dose levels: 0.01, 0.1, 0.3, 1.5, 3 and 10 mg/kg. Partial responses occurred in three dose-escalation patients: two with cutaneous melanoma and one with hepatocellular carcinoma. Prior anti-PD-1, anti-PD-L1 or anti-CTLA-4 therapy was permitted, and checkpoint inhibitors had been received by about 36% of dose-escalation patients. The paper covers the monotherapy dose-escalation part of the phase I ivuxolimab trial, which included N ≈ 57 patients. Peripheral TCRbeta sequencing aimed to test whether ivuxolimab altered TCR sequence diversity and caused clonal T-cell expansion.

The trial excluded patients who had a history of autoimmune disease or were on systemic immunosuppression. Peripheral blood for TCR sequencing was collected from all dose cohorts at baseline, on cycle 4 day 1, and on cycle 7 day 1. The samples were taken from a phase I, first-in-human, multicenter, open-label dose-escalation trial of ivuxolimab. The trial enrolled adults with locally advanced or metastatic head and neck squamous cell, hepatocellular, melanoma or renal cell carcinoma. Before TCR sequencing, CD4+ T cells and CD8+ T cells from peripheral blood were sorted into separate populations. The CDR3 runs 15 residues from the cysteine to the phenylalanine. The DNA shown is the 45-base CDR3, in frame from base 1. The germline V gene provides CDR1 MGHRA and CDR2 YSYEKL. V is cut by 1 base and J by 5 bases, and the space between the germline ends is 11 bases. For sequencing of the TCRbeta CDR3 region, genomic DNA was extracted from the sorted cells. The immunoSEQ Assay was used to sequence the TCRbeta CDR3 regions. Sourced from immuneACCESS, this table was stored by TCRdb with only in-frame sequences that have V and J called. A share of the clones is absent; for the studies checked, an unresolved V gene accounts for under half, and the remainder has no known explanation. The sample table shows about 50,000 clones, and 89% are seen once. Roughly 6% of the sample belongs to the ten largest clones.

The study at large found these results: After ivuxolimab, expanded clones were on average more numerous among CD8+ T cells than among CD4+ T cells. The antigen specificity of the peripheral T cells that underwent clonal expansion was not determined. At doses of 0.1 to 3.0 mg/kg, clonal expansion of both CD4+ and CD8+ T cells in blood was seen between baseline and week 6. In the 0.1-3.0 mg/kg groups, partial responders had among the lowest normalized peripheral clonal expansion, particularly in CD8+ T cells. Low levels of normalized T-cell clonal expansion were also seen in some nonresponding patients.

Points on this clone: Its cognate antigen has yet to be identified. Base qualities are not provided; no much larger clone lies one nucleotide away.

This TCR was sampled from an adult with an advanced solid tumor such as melanoma, head and neck, liver or kidney cancer. The chain couples TRBV4-1 to TRBJ1-4, with the identity of the D gene unclear. This sample comprised CD4+ or CD8+ T cells sorted from blood, obtained in a trial of the OX40 agonist ivuxolimab. The base sequence is TGCGCCAGCAGCCAAGTCGGACGGCCGAATGAAAAACTGTTTTTT. Its product reads: CASSQVGRPNEKLFF.